These 27 T cell receptor beta chains originate from one sample sequenced in a study of OX40 agonist ivuxolimab in advanced cancers. The repertoire was sequenced with immunoSEQ multiplex PCR; TCRdb's copy has only in-frame clones and lacks some. The repertoire holds about 53,000 clones, with approximately 84% as singletons. The material was CD4+ or CD8+ T cells sorted from blood, obtained in a trial of the OX40 agonist ivuxolimab. The receptors derive from an adult with an advanced solid tumor such as melanoma, head and neck, liver or kidney cancer.

J is TRBJ2-1 and V is TRBV5-5; 8 nucleotides line up with TRBD2. Germline-derived CDR1 and CDR2 are SGHKS and YYEKEE (reference sequence). The CDR3 sequence is 15 residues long. V lost 4 bases, J lost 6 bases, and 9 bases stayed unmatched. The DNA of the CDR3 is TGTGCCAGCAGCCATCCCAGCAGCGGGAGCAATGAGCAGTTCTTC. Protein sequence: CASSHPSSGSNEQFF. The full variable domain, with the rest looked up from reference TRBV5-5 and TRBJ2-1, is DAGVTQSPTHLIKTRGQQVTLRCSPISGHKSVSWYQQVLGQGPQFIFQYYEKEERGRGNFPDRFSARQFPNYSSELNVNALLLGDSALYLCASSHPSSGSNEQFFGPGTRLTVL.

CDR3 sequence: CASSQGGGAGGNEQFF. For the CDR3, the DNA is TGCGCCAGCAGCCAAGGCGGGGGTGCGGGAGGCAATGAGCAGTTCTTC. The chain uses TRBV4-3 and TRBJ2-1, with 8 positions matching TRBD2. J lost 6 bases, V lost 1 base, and 8 bases had no gene match. CDR1 and CDR2 from the germline V gene are LGHNA and YSLEER. The CDR3 sequence is 16 residues long.

The gene calls are TRBV18 and TRBJ1-1; D remains ambiguous. Germline values: CDR1 KGHSH, CDR2 LQKENI. V lost 8 bases and J lost 2, with 27 bases in between. The CDR3 spans 18 residues. CDR3 nucleotide sequence: TGTGCCAGCAGTACCGCTCTTTCTGGAGCCGTAACAAACACTGAAGCTTTCTTT. Translation: CASSTALSGAVTNTEAFF.

The V and J genes are TRBV5-8 and TRBJ2-7, with a tentative D call TRBD1 (6 bases). V lost 3 bases, J lost 9 bases, and 13 bases lay in between. Germline CDR1 SGHTS, CDR2 YDEGEE. This CDR3 comprises 12 residues. The CDR3 loop is CASSWSDRRQYF. The CDR3, as DNA: TGTGCCAGCAGCTGGTCAGACAGGCGGCAGTACTTC.

DNA for the CDR3: TGTGCCACCAGCCCAGGGTGGACGGGGGAGCTGTTTTTT. The encoded protein is CATSPGWTGELFF. This chain connects TRBV15 to TRBJ2-2; possibly TRBD1 for D (5 bases). Germline V gene sequence: CDR1 LNHNV, CDR2 YYDKDF (reference sequence). The CDR3 is made up of 13 amino acids. V was trimmed by 5 bases and J by 8 bases, leaving 12 bases between them. Full variable domain (missing parts from reference TRBV15 and TRBJ2-2): DAMVIQNPRYQVTQFGKPVTLSCSQTLNHNVMYWYQQKSSQAPKLLFHYYDKDFNNEADTPDNFQSRRPNTSFCFLDIRSPGLGDTAMYLCATSPGWTGELFFGEGSRLTVL.

The chain recombines TRBV14 with TRBJ2-1; the match to TRBD1 covers 7 bases. Germline CDR1 reads SGHDN; CDR2 reads FVKESK. The CDR3 is 18 amino acids. V was pared by 1 base and J by 9 bases, with 18 bases of the junction left unmatched. The CDR3 here is CASSQVGRGTPLYGEQFF. The CDR3 DNA reads as TGTGCCAGCAGCCAAGTCGGCAGGGGGACCCCCCTTTATGGTGAGCAGTTCTTC.

The rearrangement links TRBV10-2 to TRBJ2-7, with 10 nucleotides matching TRBD2. V was pared by 2 bases and J by 12 bases, with 13 bases of the junction left unmatched. Germline V CDR1 and CDR2: WSHSY, SAAADI. The CDR3 is made up of 15 amino acids. In DNA form, the CDR3 reads TGCGCCAGCAGTGAGACCGGGACTAGCGCTCCCCAGTTGTACTTC. Amino acids: CASSETGTSAPQLYF.

V and J are TRBV28 and TRBJ2-7; D possibly matches TRBD1 or TRBD2 (6 bases each). This CDR3 is built from 16 residues. Germline lookup yields CDR1 MDHEN and CDR2 SYDVKM. Trimming removed 5 bases at V and 0 bases at J, with 17 bases between. CDR3 protein: CASSAFWGAHSYEQYF. The CDR3, as DNA: TGTGCCAGCAGTGCCTTTTGGGGGGCGCACTCCTACGAGCAGTACTTC.

The gene calls are TRBV5-1 and TRBJ2-7; tentative D call: TRBD2 (6 bases). The germline V gene has CDR1 SGHRS and CDR2 YFSETQ. Trimming cost V 0 bases and J 2 bases, with 12 bases left between them. CDR3 length: 15 residues. The CDR3 here is CASSLDGTPPYEQYF. CDR3 nucleotides: TGCGCCAGCAGCTTGGACGGGACTCCCCCCTACGAGCAGTACTTC.

The chain employs TRBV19 and TRBJ2-7, with 14 bases identical to TRBD2. Losses at the gene ends were 3 bases for V and 7 bases for J; bases not matched to a gene: 11. The length of the CDR3 is 17 residues. Germline V lookup: CDR1 LNHDA, CDR2 SQIVND (reference sequence). CDR3 coding DNA: TGTGCCAGTAGTATTAGGGGACTAGCGGGAGCCCCAAGGGAGCAGTACTTC. Translation: CASSIRGLAGAPREQYF.

This clone was observed once. V and J are TRBV19 and TRBJ1-2; 9 bases are a match to TRBD1. The V and J ends lost 2 bases and 0 bases, in that order; junction bases with no gene match: 7. CDR1 and CDR2 from the germline V gene are LNHDA and SQIVND (reference sequence). This CDR3 contains 17 residues. The CDR3 sequence is CASSIPPGQGSNYGYTF. CDR3 DNA sequence: TGTGCCAGTAGTATACCACCGGGACAGGGATCTAACTATGGCTACACCTTC.

J is TRBJ1-2 and V is TRBV7-2; 7 bases are shared with TRBD1. This CDR3 has 14 amino acids. V lost 5 bases and J lost 2; bases outside the gene matches: 5. Per germline, CDR1 SGHTA and CDR2 FQGNSA. The CDR3: CASSTGTENYGYTF. Here the CDR3 DNA reads TGTGCCAGCAGCACCGGGACAGAAAACTATGGCTACACCTTC.

The chain uses TRBV28 and TRBJ2-2; D is unclear. Germline V lookup: CDR1 MDHEN, CDR2 SYDVKM. The CDR3 is 16 residues long. The V gene lost 7 bases and the J gene lost 5 bases, with 20 bases spanning the gap. CDR3 residues: CASTLGHAGTTGELFF. The CDR3 nucleotides read TGTGCCAGCACCCTAGGGCACGCCGGAACGACCGGGGAGCTGTTTTTT. Full variable domain (remainder filled in from reference TRBV28 and TRBJ2-2): DVKVTQSSRYLVKRTGEKVFLECVQDMDHENMFWYRQDPGLGLRLIYFSYDVKMKEKGDIPEGYSVSREKKERFSLILESASTNQTSMYLCASTLGHAGTTGELFFGEGSRLTVL.

J is TRBJ1-1 and V is TRBV18; tentative D call: TRBD1 (6 bases). V was trimmed by 1 base and J by 1 base, leaving 10 bases between them. Germline CDR1 KGHSH, CDR2 LQKENI. This CDR3 has 15 residues. CDR3 residues: CASSPRSGQNTEAFF. CDR3 sequence (DNA): TGTGCCAGCTCACCACGTTCGGGACAGAACACTGAAGCTTTCTTT.

The V gene is TRBV10-2, the J gene TRBJ2-3; 7 bases fit TRBD2. Germline loops: CDR1 WSHSY, CDR2 SAAADI. The CDR3 loop spans 18 amino acids. V dropped 5 bases and J dropped 2; count of bases not matched to a gene: 16. CDR3 loop: CASSSGSSGTKPTDTQYF. Written as DNA, the CDR3 is TGCGCCAGCAGTTCAGGTTCTAGCGGTACCAAGCCCACAGATACGCAGTATTTT.

This clone was counted once. The chain links TRBV4-1 to TRBJ2-1, with D possibly matching TRBD2 (6 bases). The CDR3 totals 15 residues. CDR1 MGHRA and CDR2 YSYEKL come from the germline V gene. Deletions cut 0 bases from V and 9 bases from J, with 15 bases between. CDR3 sequence reads: CASSQDAGTEGEQFF. The DNA of the CDR3 is TGCGCCAGCAGCCAAGATGCGGGGACGGAAGGTGAGCAGTTCTTC.

The chain has TRBV4-1 and TRBJ2-3; 9 bases align to TRBD2. V was pared by 4 bases and J by 3 bases, with 14 bases of the junction left unmatched. The CDR3 loop spans 18 amino acids. Germline V CDR1 and CDR2: MGHRA, YSYEKL. CDR3 sequence reads: CASSLRTGTSSSTDTQYF. In nucleotides, the CDR3 is TGCGCCAGCAGCCTTAGAACAGGGACTAGCAGCTCGACAGATACGCAGTATTTT.

This chain links TRBV6-1 with TRBJ1-5; the D is unclear. The CDR3 extends over 15 amino acids. V was shortened by 3 bases and J by 1 base, with 10 bases between the two germline ends. CDR1 is MNHNS, CDR2 SASEGT, per germline. The CDR3 DNA follows: TGTGCCAGCAGTGACCAGGAGAGGAGCAATCAGCCCCAGCATTTT. Residues: CASSDQERSNQPQHF.

The gene calls are TRBV18 and TRBJ2-1; 8 nucleotides line up with TRBD1. Germline values: CDR1 KGHSH, CDR2 LQKENI. The CDR3 covers 15 residues. The junction had 8 bases not matched to a gene; V was cut back by 3 bases and J by 7 bases. This chain's CDR3 is CASSPDRGTWNEQFF. The CDR3, as DNA: TGTGCCAGCTCACCCGACAGGGGAACGTGGAATGAGCAGTTCTTC.

In its sample, this clone was seen once. The gene calls are TRBV7-2 and TRBJ2-1, with 14 positions matching TRBD2. This CDR3 has 16 amino acids. Trimming removed 3 bases from V and 2 bases from J; junction bases left unmatched: 0. In germline, CDR1 is SGHTA, CDR2 FQGNSA. In DNA, the CDR3 is TGTGCCAGCAGCTTGGGACTAGCGGGAGCCTACAATGAGCAGTTCTTC. Residues: CASSLGLAGAYNEQFF.

The chain is built from TRBV7-8 and TRBJ1-4; TRBD1 agrees at 7 bases. The CDR3 consists of 15 residues. Germline V CDR1 and CDR2: SGHVS, FQNEAQ. Unmatched junction bases numbered 9, after V lost 5 bases and J lost 6 bases. CDR3 region: CASSARQGIYEKLFF. The CDR3 nucleotides read TGTGCCAGCAGCGCCCGACAGGGTATATATGAAAAACTGTTTTTT.

This clone was detected once. The genes are TRBV30 and TRBJ2-3; 14 bases align to TRBD2. The CDR3 loop spans 16 amino acids. Germline V lookup: CDR1 GTSNPN, CDR2 SVGIG (reference sequence). Unmatched junction bases numbered 6, after V lost 2 bases and J lost 5 bases. The CDR3 coding sequence is TGTGCCTGGAGTCCGGGACTAGCGGGAGATAGAGATACGCAGTATTTT. Translation: CAWSPGLAGDRDTQYF. Complete variable domain (other parts from reference TRBV30 and TRBJ2-3): SQTIHQWPATLVQPVGSPLSLECTVEGTSNPNLYWYRQAAGRGLQLLFYSVGIGQISSEVPQNLSASRPQDRQFILSSKKLLLSDSGFYLCAWSPGLAGDRDTQYFGPGTRLTVL.

The genes are TRBV5-6 and TRBJ2-3; TRBD1 matches at 7 bases. The CDR3 runs to 17 residues. The trim removed 4 bases at V and 2 bases at J, leaving 13 bases unmatched. Germline CDR1 and CDR2: SGHDT and YYEEEE. In nucleotides, the CDR3 is TGTGCCAGCAGCAGAGAGGGGGCAGCTCTAGTCACAGATACGCAGTATTTT. Its translation is CASSREGAALVTDTQYF.

This chain connects TRBV13 to TRBJ2-3; 11 nucleotides line up with TRBD2. Germline CDR1 is PRHDT and CDR2 is FYEKMQ (reference sequence). CDR3 length equals 17 residues. Germline trimming cut 4 bases from V and 1 base from J; bases unmatched to any gene: 7. DNA for the CDR3: TGTGCCAGCAGCTCTCTAGCGGGAGGTGGCGGCACAGATACGCAGTATTTT. Amino acid sequence: CASSSLAGGGGTDTQYF.

The chain couples TRBV7-2 to TRBJ2-2, with D possibly being TRBD2 (6 bases). The V and J ends lost 1 base and 1 base respectively, with 10 bases between them. The CDR3 is 16 amino acids. The germline gives CDR1 SGHTA, CDR2 FQGNSA. This CDR3 is CASSLVPAGNTGELFF. DNA of the CDR3: TGTGCCAGCAGCTTAGTTCCAGCGGGGAACACCGGGGAGCTGTTTTTT.

V usage is TRBV18 and J usage is TRBJ2-7, with D possibly TRBD2 on 5 matching bases. Germline CDR1 KGHSH, CDR2 LQKENI. Trimming stripped 2 bases from V and 4 bases from J, with 12 bases between. The CDR3 is made up of 14 amino acids. The CDR3 sequence: CASSPSRTLYEQYF. In DNA, the CDR3 is TGTGCCAGCTCACCATCCCGGACTCTATACGAGCAGTACTTC. Full variable domain (outside the CDR3, taken from reference TRBV18 and TRBJ2-7): NAGVMQNPRHLVRRRGQEARLRCSPMKGHSHVYWYRQLPEEGLKFMVYLQKENIIDESGMPKERFSAEFPKEGPSILRIQQVVRGDSAAYFCASSPSRTLYEQYFGPGTRLTVT.

The V gene is TRBV5-5, the J gene TRBJ1-6; 7 nucleotides line up with TRBD1. The CDR3 totals 18 residues. The V gene's germline CDR1 is SGHKS and CDR2 YYEKEE (reference sequence). The V segment lost 3 bases and the J segment 9 bases; nucleotides outside the gene matches: 18. The CDR3 loop is CASSSLVADRVTSSPLHF. CDR3 nucleotide sequence: TGTGCCAGCAGCTCTCTAGTAGCAGACAGGGTCACGAGTTCACCCCTCCACTTT.